Below, 27 T cell receptor beta chains from the same sample are listed, as sequenced in a study of cytomegalovirus exposure and HLA in healthy donors. Profiled with immunoSEQ multiplex PCR; TCRdb holds only in-frame clones, not every one. This sample yields roughly 73,000 clones, of which roughly 95% are seen a single time; around 3.2% belongs to the top ten. The source material was PBMCs. The receptors here all came from a man aged 18 to 30 in good health and CMV-seronegative.

This chain uses TRBV30 with TRBJ2-2; D may be TRBD2 (5 bases). This CDR3 spans 14 amino acids. Germline V gene data show CDR1 as GTSNPN and CDR2 as SVGIG (reference sequence). V was clipped by 2 bases and J by 0 bases, with 7 bases between them. The CDR3 protein is CAWSRRANTGELFF. The CDR3 coding sequence is TGTGCCTGGAGTAGGCGGGCGAACACCGGGGAGCTGTTTTTT.

CDR3 in amino acids: CAIREGQGNQPQHF. The CDR3 DNA sequence: TGTGCCATCAGGGAAGGACAGGGGAATCAGCCCCAGCATTTT. The V call is TRBV10-3, the J call TRBJ1-5, with TRBD1 matching over 9 bases. The CDR3 contains 14 residues. J lost 4 bases, V lost 6 bases, and 4 bases had no gene match. CDR1 and CDR2 from the germline V gene are ENHRY and SYGVKD.

The chain carries TRBV7-6 and TRBJ1-5; TRBD1 matches at 8 bases. The CDR3 loop spans 15 amino acids. V trimming: 1 base; J trimming: 7 bases; junction bases outside the gene matches: 6. Germline lookup yields CDR1 SGHVS and CDR2 FNYEAQ. Here the CDR3 reads CASSLGTGTGQPQHF. In nucleotides, the CDR3 is TGTGCCAGCAGCTTAGGGACAGGGACGGGACAGCCCCAGCATTTT.

The CDR3 sequence is CASSLSRTDGYTF. CDR3 nucleotides: TGTGCCAGCAGCTTATCGCGCACGGATGGCTACACCTTC. The V call is TRBV7-6, the J call TRBJ1-2, with D uncertain. This CDR3 spans 13 amino acids. Germline lookup yields CDR1 SGHVS and CDR2 FNYEAQ. The germline V and J ends were trimmed by 2 bases and 6 bases, with 10 bases remaining between them.

The chain links TRBV4-1 to TRBJ1-2; tentative D call: TRBD1 (6 bases). Trimming took 8 bases from V and 8 from J, leaving 27 bases between them. Germline loops: CDR1 MGHRA, CDR2 YSYEKL. The CDR3 runs 16 residues. As DNA, the CDR3 is TGCGCCAGCTCGGGGGGGCTTACCAACCAGGGCGACGGCTACACCTTC. Protein sequence: CASSGGLTNQGDGYTF.

The chain carries TRBV9 and TRBJ1-3; TRBD1 might be the D (5 bases). Trimming removed 0 bases from V and 1 base from J, with 17 bases in between. The CDR3 is 18 amino acids. Germline CDR1 reads SGDLS; CDR2 reads YYNGEE. This CDR3 reads CASSVGRAGPTSGNTIYF. In nucleotides, the CDR3 is TGTGCCAGCAGCGTAGGTCGGGCGGGACCTACTTCTGGAAACACCATATATTTT. Drawing the rest from reference TRBV9 and TRBJ1-3, the complete variable domain is DSGVTQTPKHLITATGQRVTLRCSPRSGDLSVYWYQQSLDQGLQFLIQYYNGEERAKGNILERFSAQQFPDLHSELNLSSLELGDSALYFCASSVGRAGPTSGNTIYFGEGSWLTVV.

This chain joins TRBV27 and TRBJ2-3; D is unclear. V dropped 3 bases and J dropped 4 bases, with 8 bases sitting between them. The CDR3 length is 13 residues. The V gene's germline CDR1 is MNHEY and CDR2 SMNVEV (reference sequence). The CDR3 loop reads CASSFIFSDTQYF. The CDR3 bases are TGTGCCAGCAGTTTTATTTTCTCAGATACGCAGTATTTT.

The chain couples TRBV4-2 to TRBJ2-7; 7 bases align to TRBD2. J was trimmed by 3 bases and V by 0 bases; bases with no gene match: 8. Germline V gives CDR1 LGHNA, CDR2 YNFKEQ. The CDR3 length is 16 residues. The CDR3 sequence is CASSQDKGGRDYEQYF. The DNA for the CDR3 is TGTGCCAGCAGCCAAGATAAGGGAGGGAGGGACTACGAGCAGTACTTC.

This clone has more than one count but fewer than ten. The chain recombines TRBV19 with TRBJ1-2, with TRBD1 matching over 8 bases. CDR1 and CDR2 (germline): LNHDA, SQIVND (reference sequence). The CDR3 contains 13 residues. V was clipped by 6 bases and J by 2 bases; unmatched bases: 2. The CDR3 is CASSRQGNYGYTF. The CDR3 nucleotides are TGTGCCAGTAGCCGACAGGGGAACTATGGCTACACCTTC.

The rearrangement uses TRBV25-1 and TRBJ1-1; maybe TRBD1 (6 bases). CDR1 MGHDK and CDR2 SYGVNS come from the germline V gene. Trimming took 8 bases from V and 4 from J, leaving 17 bases between them. The CDR3 extends over 14 amino acids. The CDR3, as DNA: TGTGCCAGCGGCTTACAGGGTACGGGCACTGAAGCTTTCTTT. Encoded protein: CASGLQGTGTEAFF. Complete variable domain (other parts from reference TRBV25-1 and TRBJ1-1): EADIYQTPRYLVIGTGKKITLECSQTMGHDKMYWYQQDPGMELHLIHYSYGVNSTEKGDLSSESTVSRIRTEHFPLTLESARPSHTSQYLCASGLQGTGTEAFFGQGTRLTVV.

V is TRBV4-2 and J is TRBJ2-1, with D possibly matching TRBD2 (9 bases). CDR1 and CDR2 (germline): LGHNA, YNFKEQ. Trimming took off 1 base at V and 7 bases at J, with 23 bases between the two ends. CDR3 length equals 18 residues. The CDR3 protein is CASSQAIRLAGTGNEQFF. The DNA for the CDR3 is TGTGCCAGCAGCCAAGCCATTAGGCTAGCGGGGACAGGAAATGAGCAGTTCTTC.

This chain connects TRBV21-1 to TRBJ2-1; the D call of TRBD1 is as the table states it, not checked on the DNA. TRBV21-1 is reported as a pseudogene. The CDR3 runs to 12 residues. The CDR3 loop is CARNTGVNEQFF. The CDR3 region has the DNA TGTGCCAGAAATACAGGGGTCAATGAGCAGTTCTTC.

This clone was found once. The chain employs TRBV9 and TRBJ2-6, with D maybe TRBD2 (5 bases). Deletions cut 1 base from V and 1 base from J, with 15 bases between. CDR3 size: 18 residues. The V gene's germline CDR1 is SGDLS and CDR2 YYNGEE. Here the CDR3 reads CASSVMAGVGSGANVLTF. As DNA, the CDR3 is TGTGCCAGCAGCGTAATGGCCGGGGTAGGGTCTGGGGCCAACGTCCTGACTTTC.

The chain is built from TRBV28 and TRBJ1-1; D may be TRBD1 (6 bases). CDR1 is MDHEN, CDR2 SYDVKM, per germline. V shed 2 bases and J shed 0 bases, with 13 bases lying between them. This CDR3 comprises 16 residues. CDR3 nucleotides: TGTGCCAGCAGTTTACTCCTGGGGGCTTTGAACACTGAAGCTTTCTTT. Translating it yields CASSLLLGALNTEAFF. The whole variable domain, remainder taken from reference TRBV28 and TRBJ1-1, is DVKVTQSSRYLVKRTGEKVFLECVQDMDHENMFWYRQDPGLGLRLIYFSYDVKMKEKGDIPEGYSVSREKKERFSLILESASTNQTSMYLCASSLLLGALNTEAFFGQGTRLTVV.

The table lists this clone with a few counts. The V call is TRBV6-1, the J call TRBJ2-7; perhaps TRBD1 as D (6 bases). CDR3 length equals 15 residues. Germline V gene lookup returns CDR1 MNHNS and CDR2 SASEGT. The germline V and J ends were trimmed by 1 base and 3 bases, with 13 bases remaining between them. CDR3 residues: CASSEGAGEVYEQYF. In nucleotides, the CDR3 is TGTGCCAGCAGTGAAGGGGCAGGGGAAGTCTACGAGCAGTACTTC.

This rearrangement joins TRBV6-1 to TRBJ2-7, with TRBD1 matching 7 bases. V trimming: 7 bases; J trimming: 3 bases; junction bases outside the gene matches: 9. The CDR3 is made up of 14 amino acids. Germline-derived CDR1 and CDR2 are MNHNS and SASEGT. This CDR3 reads CASTRGGQSYEQYF. CDR3 DNA: TGTGCCAGCACCCGAGGGGGACAGAGCTACGAGCAGTACTTC.

The chain combines TRBV7-9 with TRBJ1-5; D ambiguous. V gave up 5 bases and J gave up 5 bases, with 10 bases separating them. CDR1 and CDR2 from the germline V gene are SEHNR and FQNEAQ (reference sequence). The CDR3 sequence is 13 residues long. The CDR3 loop reads CASSRARDQPQHF. In DNA, the CDR3 is TGTGCCAGCAGCCGAGCGAGGGATCAGCCCCAGCATTTT.

CDR3 in amino acids: CASKGRWTPIRAFF. CDR3 DNA sequence: TGTGCCAGCAAAGGGAGATGGACCCCCATCCGGGCTTTCTTT. V gene TRBV27 combines with J gene TRBJ1-1, with D hard to call. V lost 7 bases and J 11 bases, leaving 23 bases between the germline ends. This CDR3 comprises 14 residues. Looked up from germline, CDR1 is MNHEY and CDR2 is SMNVEV (reference sequence).

CDR3 protein: CASSGEGMMNTEAFF. The CDR3, as DNA: TGTGCCAGCAGCGGGGAGGGCATGATGAACACTGAAGCTTTCTTT. V and J are TRBV5-4 and TRBJ1-1; D call uncertain. The CDR3 consists of 15 residues. V was pared by 4 bases and J by 0 bases, with 13 bases between. From germline, CDR1 is SGHNT and CDR2 YYREEE (reference sequence).

The chain uses TRBV4-3 and TRBJ2-3; 10 bases align to TRBD2. The germline V gene has CDR1 LGHNA and CDR2 YSLEER. The length of the CDR3 is 19 residues. With 2 bases clipped from V and 2 bases from J, the junction kept 13 bases outside the gene matches. The CDR3 region has the DNA TGCGCCAGCAGCCAAAACTCACCCCTAGCGGGGGCATCCACAGATACGCAGTATTTT. Its protein is CASSQNSPLAGASTDTQYF.

V gene TRBV29-1 combines with J gene TRBJ2-1, with D maybe TRBD1 (7 bases). Germline V CDR1 and CDR2: SQVTM, ANQGSEA. Between the trimmed V and J ends, which lost 1 base and 0 bases, there was a span of 19 bases. The CDR3 contains 18 residues. In DNA, the CDR3 is TGCAGCGTTGAAGTTGAGACTAGGGGGCGGCTCTCCTACAATGAGCAGTTCTTC. This gives the protein CSVEVETRGRLSYNEQFF.

The chain has TRBV10-3 and TRBJ1-5; 7 bases match TRBD1. J gave up 2 bases and V 0 bases, and 4 bases lay outside the gene matches. The CDR3 contains 16 residues. Germline V CDR1 and CDR2: ENHRY, SYGVKD. The CDR3 coding sequence is TGTGCCATCAGTGAGTCACGAACAGGGGGCAATCAGCCCCAGCATTTT. Amino acids: CAISESRTGGNQPQHF.

This clone has a handful of counts. The J gene is TRBJ1-3, the V gene TRBV2; no reliable D call. Germline V gene lookup returns CDR1 SNHLY and CDR2 FYNNEI. Trimming left V 5 bases short and J 2 bases short, with 13 bases between. The CDR3 runs 15 residues. The CDR3 is CASSRLHGAGNTIYF. CDR3 nucleotide sequence: TGTGCCAGCAGTCGGCTACACGGGGCTGGAAACACCATATATTTT. Supplemented by reference TRBV2 and TRBJ1-3, the full variable domain reads EPEVTQTPSHQVTQMGQEVILRCVPISNHLYFYWYRQILGQKVEFLVSFYNNEISEKSEIFDDQFSVERPDGSNFTLKIRSTKLEDSAMYFCASSRLHGAGNTIYFGEGSWLTVV.

The chain carries TRBV6-1 and TRBJ2-1; 10 bases agree with TRBD1. This CDR3 has 14 amino acids. The germline CDR1 and CDR2 sequences are MNHNS and SASEGT. Trimming at V came to 6 bases and at J to 9 bases, leaving 8 bases not matched to a gene. The CDR3 sequence: CASRETGGWTEQFF. The CDR3 DNA sequence: TGTGCCAGCAGAGAGACAGGGGGCTGGACTGAGCAGTTCTTC.

This clone was picked up one time. The genes are TRBV9 and TRBJ1-1; 7 nucleotides line up with TRBD1. The CDR3 is 12 amino acids. V shed 3 bases, J shed 8 bases, and the junction held 4 bases outside the gene matches. Germline V gene data show CDR1 as SGDLS and CDR2 as YYNGEE. CDR3 sequence (DNA): TGTGCCAGCAGCGCGACAGGGATAGAAGCTTTCTTT. Protein: CASSATGIEAFF.

CDR3 nucleotides: TGTGCCAGCAGTTTACGCGGGGGCCACGACAATGAGCAGTTCTTC. Translated: CASSLRGGHDNEQFF. This chain connects TRBV28 to TRBJ2-1; TRBD2 might be the D (7 bases). Germline V lookup: CDR1 MDHEN, CDR2 SYDVKM. The CDR3 totals 15 residues. V lost 2 bases and J lost 5, with 13 bases in between.

The chain joins TRBV15 to TRBJ2-2; perhaps TRBD1 as D (5 bases). The V and J ends lost 6 bases and 3 bases respectively, with 8 bases between them. The CDR3 is 13 amino acids. The V gene's germline CDR1 is LNHNV and CDR2 YYDKDF (reference sequence). CDR3 in DNA: TGTGCCACCAGTGGGGCTTACACCGGGGAGCTGTTTTTT. It codes for CATSGAYTGELFF.